A single sample gave rise to the 15 T cell receptor beta chains below, sequenced in a study of blood T cells in healthy people across ages. A J-beta primer mix and a sample-barcoded 5' primer were used in a second PCR of roughly 7 to 12 cycles. TCRdb called the 5' RACE reads again in MiXCR, with one record for every CDR3 protein. The sample lists 380,000 or so distinct CDR3 sequences; over 45% were seen once. The sample taken for sequencing was blood. These receptors were obtained from a man aged 55 to 69 in good health.

This chain connects TRBV15 to TRBJ1-4; 7 bases map to TRBD1. CDR1 is LNHNV and CDR2 is YYDKDF in the germline V gene (reference sequence). Trimming removed 5 bases from V and 5 bases from J; junction bases left unmatched: 11. The CDR3 loop spans 16 amino acids. The CDR3 protein is CATSQTTGTVNEKLFF. CDR3 DNA: TGTGCCACCAGCCAAACGACCGGGACAGTCAATGAAAAACTGTTTTTT.

The sample holds a few counts of this clonotype. The chain uses TRBV20-1 and TRBJ2-1; a possible D gene is TRBD2 (6 bases). From germline, CDR1 is DFQATT and CDR2 SNEGSKA (reference sequence). CDR3 length: 14 amino acids. Deletions cut 6 bases from V and 1 base from J, with 13 bases between. The CDR3: CSARGDWSYNEQFF. The CDR3 bases are TGCAGTGCCCGTGGGGACTGGTCCTACAATGAGCAGTTCTTC.

This clonotype was seen more than once but under ten times. V is TRBV9 and J is TRBJ2-1; 12 positions agree with TRBD2. This CDR3 region has 15 residues. J lost 5 bases, V lost 2 bases, and 2 bases had no gene match. Germline loops: CDR1 SGDLS, CDR2 YYNGEE. DNA for the CDR3: TGTGCCAGCAGCGTTCGGACTAGCGGGGACAATGAGCAGTTCTTC. This sequence encodes CASSVRTSGDNEQFF.

V usage is TRBV7-2 and J usage is TRBJ2-3; no clear D. The CDR3 runs to 13 residues. From germline, CDR1 is SGHTA and CDR2 FQGNSA. The V end lost 1 base, the J end lost 5 bases, and 7 bases lay between the germline ends. Here the CDR3 DNA reads TGTGCCAGCAGCTTAGAAGCTGAAGATACGCAGTATTTT. This codes for CASSLEAEDTQYF.

This chain links TRBV20-1 with TRBJ2-1, with 11 nucleotides matching TRBD2. CDR1 DFQATT and CDR2 SNEGSKA come from the germline V gene (reference sequence). There are 16 residues in the CDR3. V was pared by 3 bases and J by 5 bases, with 9 bases of the junction left unmatched. In nucleotides, the CDR3 is TGCAGTGCTAGCCTCCTACTAGCGGGAGTCCACAATGAGCAGTTCTTC. It encodes CSASLLLAGVHNEQFF.

This chain joins TRBV20-1 and TRBJ2-7; D not certain. CDR1 and CDR2 (germline): DFQATT, SNEGSKA (reference sequence). The CDR3 consists of 18 residues. The V gene lost 0 bases and the J gene lost 1 base, with 22 bases spanning the gap. In DNA form, the CDR3 reads TGCAGTGCTAGAGATTACTTGAGAATGGGCACCGGTTCCTACGAGCAGTACTTC. Residues: CSARDYLRMGTGSYEQYF.

The chain has TRBV28 and TRBJ2-5, with D possibly matching TRBD1 (7 bases). CDR3 length equals 17 residues. The V gene lost 6 bases and the J gene lost 2 bases, with 22 bases spanning the gap. Germline CDR1 and CDR2: MDHEN and SYDVKM. CDR3 loop: CASRSRGRGVGQETQYF. CDR3 nucleotide sequence: TGTGCCAGCAGATCGCGGGGCAGGGGGGTGGGACAAGAGACCCAGTACTTC.

This clonotype came up a few times. The chain uses TRBV4-2 and TRBJ2-1; 11 nucleotides line up with TRBD1. The CDR3 spans 16 residues. The V segment lost 3 bases and the J segment 2 bases; nucleotides outside the gene matches: 3. Germline assignment: CDR1 LGHNA and CDR2 YNFKEQ. CDR3 DNA: TGTGCCAGCAGCCAGCGGGGACAGGGGGCCTACAATGAGCAGTTCTTC. It codes for CASSQRGQGAYNEQFF.

The CDR3 sequence: CSVDQGVADTQYF. CDR3 bases: TGCAGCGTTGATCAGGGGGTTGCAGATACGCAGTATTTT. The chain employs TRBV29-1 and TRBJ2-3, with 7 bases aligning to TRBD1. The junction had 4 bases not matched to a gene; V was cut back by 3 bases and J by 4 bases. This CDR3 is built from 13 residues. Looked up from germline, CDR1 is SQVTM and CDR2 is ANQGSEA.

In the case of this clonotype: One end of the junction does not line up with germline, which may come from a read error. This rearrangement joins TRBV6-2 or TRBV6-3 to TRBJ2-5; D not resolved. The CDR3 runs 12 residues. Germline lookup yields CDR1 MNHEY and CDR2 SVGEGT. CDR3 DNA sequence: TGCGCCAGCAGTCCTTCCTTGGAGACCCAGTACTTC. Protein: CASSPSLETQYF.

V and J are TRBV11-2 and TRBJ2-7, with 10 bases that match TRBD2. The CDR3 has 15 residues. The ends lost 1 base at V and 7 bases at J; junction bases unmatched: 7. Per the germline V gene, CDR1 is SGHAT and CDR2 is FQNNGV. The CDR3 here is CASSLGTSGYNEQYF. CDR3 sequence (DNA): TGTGCCAGCAGCTTAGGGACTAGCGGCTACAATGAGCAGTACTTC. Together with reference TRBV11-2 and TRBJ2-7, the CDR3 gives the full variable domain: EAGVAQSPRYKIIEKRQSVAFWCNPISGHATLYWYQQILGQGPKLLIQFQNNGVVDDSQLPKDRFSAERLKGVDSTLKIQPAKLEDSAVYLCASSLGTSGYNEQYFGPGTRLTVT.

J is TRBJ2-3 and V is TRBV12-3 or TRBV12-4, with D perhaps TRBD2 (5 bases). Trimming shortened V by 0 bases and J by 0 bases, and 16 bases separated the two germline ends. The CDR3 totals 18 residues. The CDR3 DNA is TGTGCCAGCAGTTTAGCGGGCGTAGCGAGGGTCAGCACAGATACGCAGTATTTT. Encoded protein: CASSLAGVARVSTDTQYF.

The table lists this clonotype with a few counts. The rearrangement joins TRBV7-2 to TRBJ2-3; a possible D gene is TRBD2 (6 bases). V was pared by 8 bases and J by 8 bases, with 20 bases between. The germline CDR1 and CDR2 sequences are SGHTA and FQGNSA. This CDR3 is 14 amino acids long. The CDR3 spells CASSPPGEYSTQYF. CDR3 sequence (DNA): TGTGCCAGCTCCCCTCCGGGGGAGTATAGTACGCAGTATTTT.

This sequence joins TRBV27 and TRBJ2-7, with D unresolved. Germline CDR1 reads MNHEY; CDR2 reads SMNVEV (reference sequence). The V and J ends lost 7 bases and 7 bases respectively, with 14 bases between them. The CDR3 consists of 12 residues. Here the CDR3 reads CASNLDPLEQYF. The CDR3 DNA sequence: TGTGCCAGCAACCTGGACCCGTTGGAGCAGTACTTC.

This clonotype was seen only once. The V call is TRBV12-3 or TRBV12-4, the J call TRBJ2-5, with 9 nucleotides matching TRBD1. Trimming cost V 6 bases and J 11 bases; bases outside gene matches: 13. The CDR3 sequence is 14 residues long. The chain's CDR3 is CASSSDRGKLGQYF. The CDR3, as DNA: TGTGCCAGCAGCTCCGACAGGGGGAAACTTGGGCAGTACTTC.